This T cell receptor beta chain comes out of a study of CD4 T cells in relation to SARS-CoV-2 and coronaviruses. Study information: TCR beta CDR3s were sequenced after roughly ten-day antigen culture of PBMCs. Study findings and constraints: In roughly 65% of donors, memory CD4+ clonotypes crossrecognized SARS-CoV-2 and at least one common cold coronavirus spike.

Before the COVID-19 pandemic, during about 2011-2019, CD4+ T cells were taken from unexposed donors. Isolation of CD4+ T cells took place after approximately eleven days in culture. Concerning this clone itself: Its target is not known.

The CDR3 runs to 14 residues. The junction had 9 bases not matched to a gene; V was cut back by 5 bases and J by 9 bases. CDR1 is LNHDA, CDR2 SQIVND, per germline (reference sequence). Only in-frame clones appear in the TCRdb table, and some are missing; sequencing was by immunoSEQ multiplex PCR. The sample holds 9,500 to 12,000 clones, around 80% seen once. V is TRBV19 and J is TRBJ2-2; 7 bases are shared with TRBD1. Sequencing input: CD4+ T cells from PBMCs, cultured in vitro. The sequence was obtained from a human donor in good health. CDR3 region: CASSDRVGSWELFF. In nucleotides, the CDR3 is TGTGCCAGTAGTGACAGGGTTGGGAGTTGGGAGCTGTTTTTT. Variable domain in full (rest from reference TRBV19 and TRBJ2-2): DGGITQSPKYLFRKEGQNVTLSCEQNLNHDAMYWYRQDPGQGLRLIYYSQIVNDFQKGDIAEGYSVSREKKESFPLTVTSAQKNPTAFYLCASSDRVGSWELFFGEGSRLTVL.